These T cell receptor beta chains were read from a single sample in a study of blood T cells in healthy people across ages. TCRdb reprocessed the 5' RACE reads with MiXCR, giving one entry per CDR3 protein. Here the sample spans 650,000 to 1,000,000 distinct CDR3 sequences, about 36% being singletons. The sample comprised blood. The receptors derive from a man aged 18 to 35 in good health. CDR3s include the opening cysteine and the closing phenylalanine or tryptophan. D genes are given only for firm matches. For some rows the clone size is stated as once, few or many, or as a class when expanded; others skip it.

cdr3_aa: CASRTGGSGTEAFF
cdr3_nt: TGTGCCAGCAGGACGGGGGGCTCGGGCACTGAAGCTTTCTTT
j_call: TRBJ1-1
v_call: TRBV6-2/TRBV6-3
clone_size: -
d_call: -

cdr3_aa: CASRSRGDTQYF
cdr3_nt: TGTGCCAGCAGATCCCGGGGGGATACGCAGTATTTT
j_call: TRBJ2-3
v_call: TRBV28
clone_size: -
d_call: -

cdr3_aa: CSARDARNTGELFF
cdr3_nt: TGCAGTGCTAGAGATGCACGTAACACCGGGGAGCTGTTTTTT
j_call: TRBJ2-2
v_call: TRBV20-1
clone_size: many
d_call: -

cdr3_aa: CASGRTGEGYTF
cdr3_nt: TGTGCCAGCGGGCGGACAGGGGAAGGCTACACCTTC
j_call: TRBJ1-2
v_call: TRBV6-2/TRBV6-3
clone_size: few
d_call: TRBD1

cdr3_aa: CASSSKTGANEKLFF
cdr3_nt: TGTGCCAGCAGTTCCAAGACAGGGGCTAATGAAAAACTGTTTTTT
j_call: TRBJ1-4
v_call: TRBV7-2
clone_size: few
d_call: TRBD1

cdr3_aa: CASSLRGRTGEAFF
cdr3_nt: TGTGCCAGCAGTTTAAGGGGCAGGACTGGGGAGGCTTTCTTT
j_call: TRBJ1-1
v_call: TRBV12-3/TRBV12-4
clone_size: -
d_call: -

cdr3_aa: CASSQSFRTGDTQYF
cdr3_nt: TGTGCCAGCAGCCAATCTTTCCGGACGGGTGATACGCAGTATTTT
j_call: TRBJ2-3
v_call: TRBV12-3/TRBV12-4
clone_size: many
d_call: -

cdr3_aa: CASSSWGGRDTEAFF
cdr3_nt: TGTGCCAGCAGTTCATGGGGGGGTCGGGACACTGAAGCTTTCTTT
j_call: TRBJ1-1
v_call: TRBV12-3/TRBV12-4
clone_size: few
d_call: -

cdr3_aa: CASSLRLPGDGEKLFF
cdr3_nt: TGTGCCAGCAGCTTACGGCTTCCAGGGGATGGAGAAAAACTGTTTTTT
j_call: TRBJ1-4
v_call: TRBV7-9
clone_size: -
d_call: -

cdr3_aa: CASTLGSVTNYGYTF
cdr3_nt: TGTGCCAGCACCCTCGGGTCAGTCACTAACTATGGCTACACCTTC
j_call: TRBJ1-2
v_call: TRBV13
clone_size: few
d_call: -

cdr3_aa: CASSQEPNTGELFF
cdr3_nt: TGCGCCAGCAGCCAAGAACCAAACACCGGGGAGCTGTTTTTT
j_call: TRBJ2-2
v_call: TRBV4-3
clone_size: -
d_call: -

cdr3_aa: CSAREWRDPSYNEQFF
cdr3_nt: TGCAGTGCTAGAGAATGGCGGGATCCATCCTACAATGAGCAGTTCTTC
j_call: TRBJ2-1
v_call: TRBV20-1
clone_size: -
d_call: -

cdr3_aa: CASSRATDYNEQFF
cdr3_nt: TGTGCCAGCAGTAGGGCGACAGATTACAATGAGCAGTTCTTC
j_call: TRBJ2-1
v_call: TRBV7-2
clone_size: -
d_call: -

cdr3_aa: CASSPNPRSGGLFF
cdr3_nt: TGTGCCAGCAGTCCTAACCCGAGGAGCGGGGGGCTGTTTTTT
j_call: TRBJ2-2
v_call: TRBV12-3/TRBV12-4
clone_size: -
d_call: TRBD2

cdr3_aa: CAGQGSQETQYF
cdr3_nt: TGTGCCGGGCAGGGTTCACAAGAGACCCAGTACTTC
j_call: TRBJ2-5
v_call: TRBV7-9
clone_size: once
d_call: -

cdr3_aa: CASSGRLAGGYNEQFF
cdr3_nt: TGTGCCAGCAGCGGTAGACTAGCGGGGGGCTACAATGAGCAGTTCTTC
j_call: TRBJ2-1
v_call: TRBV7-2
clone_size: many
d_call: TRBD2

cdr3_aa: CASSRRIAGAGVFEQFF
cdr3_nt: TGCGCCAGCAGCCGAAGGATAGCGGGGGCTGGTGTGTTTGAACAGTTCTTC
j_call: TRBJ2-1
v_call: TRBV4-3
clone_size: many
d_call: TRBD2

cdr3_aa: CASSLDGESEGYTF
cdr3_nt: TGTGCCAGCAGCTTAGATGGGGAGTCGGAAGGCTACACCTTC
j_call: TRBJ1-2
v_call: TRBV7-2
clone_size: -
d_call: -

cdr3_aa: CSVGGVGTGELFF
cdr3_nt: TGCAGCGTTGGAGGGGTCGGGACCGGGGAGCTGTTTTTT
j_call: TRBJ2-2
v_call: TRBV29-1
clone_size: -
d_call: -

cdr3_aa: CASSVSGGWGYTF
cdr3_nt: TGTGCCAGCAGCGTTTCAGGGGGCTGGGGCTACACCTTC
j_call: TRBJ1-2
v_call: TRBV9
clone_size: -
d_call: TRBD1

cdr3_aa: CASSEFRGNTEAFF
cdr3_nt: TGTGCCAGCAGTGAGTTTCGAGGGAACACTGAAGCTTTCTTT
j_call: TRBJ1-1
v_call: TRBV2
clone_size: -
d_call: -

cdr3_aa: CASSVWPPTGSYEQYF
cdr3_nt: TGTGCCAGCAGCGTATGGCCCCCGACAGGGAGCTACGAGCAGTACTTC
j_call: TRBJ2-7
v_call: TRBV9
clone_size: -
d_call: TRBD1

cdr3_aa: CASSEGTGFQETQYF
cdr3_nt: TGTGCCAGCAGTGAAGGAACAGGGTTCCAAGAGACCCAGTACTTC
j_call: TRBJ2-5
v_call: TRBV2
clone_size: -
d_call: -

cdr3_aa: CASSVADYGYTF
cdr3_nt: TGTGCCAGCAGCGTAGCTGACTATGGCTACACCTTC
j_call: TRBJ1-2
v_call: TRBV9
clone_size: -
d_call: -

cdr3_aa: CASSAEPGQGQGYTF
cdr3_nt: TGTGCCAGCAGCGCCGAACCGGGACAGGGACAGGGCTACACCTTC
j_call: TRBJ1-2
v_call: TRBV9
clone_size: many
d_call: TRBD1

cdr3_aa: CAGSQEERTLSGREKLFF
cdr3_nt: TGCGCCGGCAGCCAAGAGGAAAGGACACTTAGTGGGAGGGAAAAACTGTTTTTT
j_call: TRBJ1-4
v_call: TRBV4-1
clone_size: -
d_call: -

cdr3_aa: CSVEGQGNNEQFF
cdr3_nt: TGCAGCGTTGAGGGACAGGGGAACAATGAGCAGTTCTTC
j_call: TRBJ2-1
v_call: TRBV29-1
clone_size: few
d_call: TRBD1

cdr3_aa: CSAKPPGLGTDTQYF
cdr3_nt: TGCAGTGCTAAGCCCCCGGGACTAGGCACAGATACGCAGTATTTT
j_call: TRBJ2-3
v_call: TRBV20-1
clone_size: -
d_call: TRBD2

cdr3_aa: CASSPQKTTNEKLFF
cdr3_nt: TGTGCCAGCAGCCCACAGAAAACAACTAATGAAAAACTGTTTTTT
j_call: TRBJ1-4
v_call: TRBV7-2
clone_size: -
d_call: -

cdr3_aa: CASSIRDRNTEAFF
cdr3_nt: TGTGCCAGCAGTATCCGGGACCGGAACACTGAAGCTTTCTTT
j_call: TRBJ1-1
v_call: TRBV12-3/TRBV12-4
clone_size: -
d_call: -

cdr3_aa: CASSPPRDSLSGEQFF
cdr3_nt: TGTGCCAGCAGTCCTCCCCGGGACAGTCTTAGTGGGGAGCAGTTCTTC
j_call: TRBJ2-1
v_call: TRBV6-6
clone_size: -
d_call: TRBD1

cdr3_aa: CASSDTARGPQHF
cdr3_nt: TGCGCCAGCAGTGATACAGCGCGAGGGCCCCAGCATTTT
j_call: TRBJ1-5
v_call: TRBV10-2
clone_size: -
d_call: -

cdr3_aa: CASSPSYYEQYF
cdr3_nt: TGTGCCAGCAGTCCGAGTTACTACGAGCAGTACTTC
j_call: TRBJ2-7
v_call: TRBV12-3/TRBV12-4
clone_size: many
d_call: -

cdr3_aa: CASSSTQGARTEAFF
cdr3_nt: TGTGCCAGCAGCTCGACACAGGGGGCCCGGACTGAAGCTTTCTTT
j_call: TRBJ1-1
v_call: TRBV9
clone_size: -
d_call: TRBD1

cdr3_aa: CASSFARTGELFF
cdr3_nt: TGTGCCAGCAGCTTCGCAAGGACCGGGGAGCTGTTTTTT
j_call: TRBJ2-2
v_call: TRBV7-3
clone_size: -
d_call: -

cdr3_aa: CASSPGDTHTGTQYF
cdr3_nt: TGTGCCAGCAGTCCGGGAGACACACACACAGGTACGCAGTATTTT
j_call: TRBJ2-3
v_call: TRBV27
clone_size: -
d_call: -

cdr3_aa: CASSETDSYKQYF
cdr3_nt: TGTGCCAGCAGTGAAACGGACTCCTACAAGCAGTACTTC
j_call: TRBJ2-7
v_call: TRBV6-1
clone_size: few
d_call: -

cdr3_aa: CASRNVRDSQPQHF
cdr3_nt: TGTGCCAGCAGGAATGTTAGGGACAGTCAGCCCCAGCATTTT
j_call: TRBJ1-5
v_call: TRBV6-6
clone_size: -
d_call: TRBD1

cdr3_aa: CSARGASGHEQYF
cdr3_nt: TGCAGTGCTAGAGGGGCTAGCGGGCACGAGCAGTACTTC
j_call: TRBJ2-7
v_call: TRBV20-1
clone_size: -
d_call: TRBD2

cdr3_aa: CSRDREHYGYTF
cdr3_nt: TGCAGCCGGGACAGGGAGCACTATGGCTACACCTTC
j_call: TRBJ1-2
v_call: TRBV20-1
clone_size: many
d_call: TRBD1

cdr3_aa: CASSQVGRNQGTQYF
cdr3_nt: TGTGCCAGCAGCCAAGTCGGGAGAAACCAAGGGACCCAGTACTTC
j_call: TRBJ2-5
v_call: TRBV14
clone_size: few
d_call: -

cdr3_aa: CSAADGSNEKLFF
cdr3_nt: TGCAGCGCCGCTGATGGGAGTAATGAAAAACTGTTTTTT
j_call: TRBJ1-4
v_call: TRBV29-1
clone_size: -
d_call: -

cdr3_aa: CAISEWPSGGRKETQYF
cdr3_nt: TGTGCCATCAGTGAATGGCCTAGCGGGGGGAGGAAGGAGACCCAGTACTTC
j_call: TRBJ2-5
v_call: TRBV10-3
clone_size: -
d_call: TRBD2

cdr3_aa: CASSDGGPIIGYTF
cdr3_nt: TGTGCCAGCAGTGACGGAGGACCGATCATCGGCTACACCTTC
j_call: TRBJ1-2
v_call: TRBV25-1
clone_size: -
d_call: -

cdr3_aa: CASSPGEEPYNEQFF
cdr3_nt: TGTGCCAGCTCACCGGGGGAGGAACCCTACAATGAGCAGTTCTTC
j_call: TRBJ2-1
v_call: TRBV18
clone_size: -
d_call: -

cdr3_aa: CASSLNGEFIMLFF
cdr3_nt: TGCGCCAGCAGCTTGAACGGGGAGTTTATAATGCTGTTTTTT
j_call: TRBJ1-4
v_call: TRBV5-1
clone_size: -
d_call: -